The 2 T cell receptor beta chains below all came from one sample that was sequenced in a study of OX40 agonist ivuxolimab in advanced cancers. TCRdb's table, derived via immunoSEQ multiplex PCR, lists solely in-frame clones and lacks some. This sample has around 150,000 clones, with 85% to 95% found just once. The source material was CD4+ or CD8+ T cells sorted from blood, sampled in a trial of the OX40 agonist ivuxolimab. All receptors derive from an adult with an advanced solid tumor such as melanoma, head and neck, liver or kidney cancer.

J is TRBJ2-3 and V is TRBV15; 7 bases fit TRBD1. This CDR3 comprises 16 residues. Looked up from germline, CDR1 is LNHNV and CDR2 is YYDKDF (reference sequence). V dropped 3 bases and J dropped 2; count of bases not matched to a gene: 8. The CDR3 coding sequence is TGTGCCACCAGCAGGGCCCGACAGGGCCCCACAGATACGCAGTATTTT. Encoded protein: CATSRARQGPTDTQYF.

The chain couples TRBV19 to TRBJ1-2; TRBD1 matches at 7 bases. Trimming at V came to 4 bases and at J to 11 bases, leaving 7 bases not matched to a gene. Germline lookup yields CDR1 LNHDA and CDR2 SQIVND (reference sequence). The CDR3 is made up of 12 amino acids. The CDR3 loop is CASSRYRGGYTF. The DNA for the CDR3 is TGTGCCAGTAGTAGGTACAGGGGTGGGTACACCTTC.